Here is one TCR beta chain with its context. These data are taken from a study of blood T cell repertoires in COVID-19. Study details: Nucleic acid was either cDNA or gDNA, and it came from T cells, B-cell-depleted T cells, or PBMCs.

The CDR3 consists of 15 residues. V was shortened by 1 base and J by 4 bases, with 13 bases between the two germline ends. Germline loops: CDR1 SEHNR, CDR2 FQNEAQ (reference sequence). Here immunoSEQ multiplex PCR was the method, and the copy in TCRdb shows in-frame clones only, minus some. Of about 220,000 clones in the sample, about 83% were seen once. The clonotype was recovered from a woman aged 45-65 years who had been exposed to COVID-19. The source material was PBMCs or T cells enriched from blood (not recorded which). V is TRBV7-9 and J is TRBJ1-1; tentative D call: TRBD1 (5 bases). CDR3 bases: TGTGCCAGCAGCTTAGGGGCCCTAGGGGCCACTGAAGCTTTCTTT. Amino acids: CASSLGALGATEAFF.